A selection of T cell receptor beta chains follows, all from one sample in a study of T cells in localized non-small cell lung cancer. The assay was immunoSEQ multiplex PCR, and TCRdb's table has in-frame clones only and misses some. In the table there are about 1,000 clones, less than 25% of which are singletons. This material consisted of normal lung tissue next to the tumor, taken before any cancer treatment. The receptors derive from a male donor aged 60 or over with stage III lung adenocarcinoma. CDR3s include the opening cysteine and the closing phenylalanine or tryptophan. D genes are given only for firm matches. Only part of the rows carry a size: once, few, many, or a class if the clone is expanded.

D gene: TRBD1
V gene: TRBV18
clone size: once
J gene: TRBJ1-2
CDR3 protein: CASSPTGAYGYTF
CDR3 DNA: TGTGCCAGCTCACCTACAGGGGCCTATGGCTACACCTTC

D gene: -
V gene: TRBV10-3
clone size: -
J gene: TRBJ1-5
CDR3 protein: CAISEVVSVTGNQPQHF
CDR3 DNA: TGTGCCATCAGTGAGGTAGTAAGTGTAACAGGCAATCAGCCCCAGCATTTT

D gene: -
V gene: TRBV28
clone size: -
J gene: TRBJ1-1
CDR3 protein: CASSSPAAGLNTEAFF
CDR3 DNA: TGTGCCAGCAGTTCACCCGCCGCGGGTCTAAACACTGAAGCTTTCTTT

D gene: -
V gene: TRBV15
clone size: -
J gene: TRBJ2-3
CDR3 protein: CATSRDRGEFADTQYF
CDR3 DNA: TGTGCCACCAGCAGAGATCGTGGGGAGTTCGCAGATACGCAGTATTTT

D gene: TRBD1
V gene: TRBV6-8
clone size: medium-sized
J gene: TRBJ1-1
CDR3 protein: CASRWTGIQPNEAFF
CDR3 DNA: TGTGCCAGCAGATGGACAGGGATCCAACCGAATGAAGCTTTCTTT

D gene: -
V gene: TRBV6-8
clone size: large
J gene: TRBJ1-3
CDR3 protein: CASSYSTGGNTIYF
CDR3 DNA: TGTGCCAGCAGTTACTCGACCGGAGGAAACACCATATATTTT

D gene: -
V gene: TRBV6-8
clone size: medium-sized
J gene: TRBJ2-7
CDR3 protein: CASSSGQVEQYF
CDR3 DNA: TGTGCCAGCAGTTCTGGACAAGTCGAGCAGTACTTC

D gene: TRBD1
V gene: TRBV11-3
clone size: medium-sized
J gene: TRBJ2-5
CDR3 protein: CASSSSGTGQETQYF
CDR3 DNA: TGTGCCAGCAGCTCATCGGGGACAGGCCAAGAGACCCAGTACTTC

D gene: TRBD1
V gene: TRBV29-1
clone size: -
J gene: TRBJ1-2
CDR3 protein: CSGGSGTGGRDGYTF
CDR3 DNA: TGCAGCGGTGGGTCCGGGACAGGGGGGAGAGATGGCTACACCTTC

D gene: -
V gene: TRBV6-8
clone size: few
J gene: TRBJ1-2
CDR3 protein: CASSSPGTYYGYTF
CDR3 DNA: TGTGCCAGCAGTTCCCCCGGGACTTACTATGGCTACACCTTC

D gene: -
V gene: TRBV11-3
clone size: few
J gene: TRBJ2-7
CDR3 protein: CASSFGSEVGKQYF
CDR3 DNA: TGTGCCAGCTCCTTTGGGAGTGAGGTGGGGAAGCAGTACTTC

D gene: TRBD1
V gene: TRBV30
clone size: few
J gene: TRBJ1-5
CDR3 protein: CAWAGTGDGQPQHF
CDR3 DNA: TGTGCCTGGGCCGGGACAGGGGACGGACAGCCCCAGCATTTT

D gene: -
V gene: TRBV25-1
clone size: -
J gene: TRBJ1-1
CDR3 protein: CASSEFTKPRTEAFF
CDR3 DNA: TGTGCCAGCAGTGAATTCACCAAGCCGAGGACTGAAGCTTTCTTT

D gene: TRBD1
V gene: TRBV18
clone size: -
J gene: TRBJ1-4
CDR3 protein: CASSTTGGEEKLFF
CDR3 DNA: TGTGCCAGCTCAACGACAGGGGGAGAAGAAAAACTGTTTTTT

D gene: -
V gene: TRBV18
clone size: -
J gene: TRBJ2-5
CDR3 protein: CASSSRQGHETQYF
CDR3 DNA: TGTGCCAGCTCTTCGCGGCAGGGCCACGAGACCCAGTACTTC

D gene: -
V gene: TRBV11-3
clone size: medium-sized
J gene: TRBJ1-5
CDR3 protein: CASSLGGFNQPQHF
CDR3 DNA: TGTGCCAGCAGCTTAGGGGGTTTCAATCAGCCCCAGCATTTT

D gene: TRBD1
V gene: TRBV18
clone size: -
J gene: TRBJ1-1
CDR3 protein: CASSSQGGTEAFF
CDR3 DNA: TGTGCCAGCTCATCACAGGGGGGCACTGAAGCTTTCTTT

D gene: TRBD1
V gene: TRBV6-8
clone size: few
J gene: TRBJ1-2
CDR3 protein: CASSEGTGGDTGYTF
CDR3 DNA: TGTGCCAGCAGTGAGGGGACAGGGGGCGATACTGGCTACACCTTC

D gene: -
V gene: TRBV6-7
clone size: few
J gene: TRBJ2-7
CDR3 protein: CASSTQSEQYF
CDR3 DNA: TGTGCCAGCAGTACCCAAAGTGAGCAGTACTTC

D gene: TRBD1
V gene: TRBV19
clone size: few
J gene: TRBJ2-7
CDR3 protein: CASSAGTGASYEQYF
CDR3 DNA: TGTGCCAGTAGTGCAGGGACAGGGGCCTCCTACGAGCAGTACTTC

D gene: TRBD2
V gene: TRBV11-3
clone size: -
J gene: TRBJ2-5
CDR3 protein: CASSFGEGGETQYF
CDR3 DNA: TGTGCCAGCAGCTTCGGTGAGGGAGGGGAGACCCAGTACTTC

D gene: TRBD1
V gene: TRBV11-3
clone size: medium-sized
J gene: TRBJ2-2
CDR3 protein: CASRSPGQGAGELFF
CDR3 DNA: TGTGCCAGCAGATCCCCGGGACAGGGGGCCGGGGAGCTGTTTTTT

D gene: -
V gene: TRBV6-8
clone size: -
J gene: TRBJ2-7
CDR3 protein: CASIHFRDGAYEQYF
CDR3 DNA: TGTGCCAGCATCCACTTCCGGGACGGGGCCTACGAGCAGTACTTC

D gene: -
V gene: TRBV6-8
clone size: few
J gene: TRBJ2-1
CDR3 protein: CASSYTPSYPGYNEQFF
CDR3 DNA: TGTGCCAGCAGCTACACTCCCTCGTACCCGGGATACAATGAGCAGTTCTTC

D gene: TRBD1
V gene: TRBV5-1
clone size: -
J gene: TRBJ2-2
CDR3 protein: CASSGQGSSNTGELFF
CDR3 DNA: TGCGCCAGCAGTGGACAGGGGTCCTCGAACACCGGGGAGCTGTTTTTT

D gene: -
V gene: TRBV30
clone size: few
J gene: TRBJ2-5
CDR3 protein: CAWSEGGQTQYF
CDR3 DNA: TGTGCCTGGAGTGAAGGAGGGCAGACCCAGTACTTC

D gene: -
V gene: TRBV23-1
clone size: few
J gene: TRBJ2-7
CDR3 protein: CASSQDSGYYEQYF
CDR3 DNA: TGCGCCAGCAGCCAAGATTCAGGGTATTACGAGCAGTACTTC

D gene: -
V gene: TRBV29-1
clone size: -
J gene: TRBJ1-1
CDR3 protein: CSVSSSGTEAFF
CDR3 DNA: TGCAGCGTTTCGAGTTCGGGCACTGAAGCTTTCTTT

D gene: -
V gene: TRBV11-3
clone size: -
J gene: TRBJ1-1
CDR3 protein: CASSVGSVNTEAFF
CDR3 DNA: TGTGCCAGCAGCGTAGGTTCGGTGAACACTGAAGCTTTCTTT

D gene: -
V gene: TRBV19
clone size: -
J gene: TRBJ1-5
CDR3 protein: CASRRAGGGGSNQPQHF
CDR3 DNA: TGTGCCAGTAGGAGAGCCGGAGGAGGGGGAAGCAATCAGCCCCAGCATTTT

D gene: -
V gene: TRBV5-1
clone size: -
J gene: TRBJ1-1
CDR3 protein: CASRIGGVRGTEAFF
CDR3 DNA: TGCGCCAGCAGAATAGGGGGAGTCCGGGGGACTGAAGCTTTCTTT

D gene: -
V gene: TRBV10-2
clone size: -
J gene: TRBJ1-1
CDR3 protein: CASRGGSAEAFF
CDR3 DNA: TGCGCCAGCCGGGGGGGTAGCGCTGAAGCTTTCTTT

D gene: -
V gene: TRBV28
clone size: -
J gene: TRBJ1-6
CDR3 protein: CASSWDRDNSPLHF
CDR3 DNA: TGTGCCAGCAGTTGGGACCGCGATAATTCACCCCTCCACTTT

D gene: -
V gene: TRBV6-8
clone size: large
J gene: TRBJ1-4
CDR3 protein: CASSYLPAGANEKLFF
CDR3 DNA: TGTGCCAGCAGTTACCTCCCGGCAGGGGCGAATGAAAAACTGTTTTTT

D gene: -
V gene: TRBV11-3
clone size: few
J gene: TRBJ1-1
CDR3 protein: CASSQASDQVQGAFF
CDR3 DNA: TGTGCCAGCAGCCAGGCCTCGGACCAGGTTCAGGGGGCTTTCTTT

D gene: TRBD1
V gene: TRBV18
clone size: -
J gene: TRBJ1-1
CDR3 protein: CASSPAPGQGWTEAFF
CDR3 DNA: TGTGCCAGCTCACCAGCCCCGGGACAGGGTTGGACTGAAGCTTTCTTT

D gene: TRBD1
V gene: TRBV7-1
clone size: medium-sized
J gene: TRBJ2-5
CDR3 protein: CASSFTGGETQYF
CDR3 DNA: TGTGCCAGCAGCTTCACAGGGGGAGAGACCCAGTACTTC

D gene: TRBD2
V gene: TRBV6-8
clone size: -
J gene: TRBJ2-1
CDR3 protein: CASSALAGAYNEQFF
CDR3 DNA: TGTGCCAGCAGTGCCCTAGCGGGGGCTTACAATGAGCAGTTCTTC

D gene: -
V gene: TRBV11-3
clone size: -
J gene: TRBJ1-5
CDR3 protein: CASSRWALYSNQPQHF
CDR3 DNA: TGTGCCAGCAGCCGTTGGGCACTGTATAGCAATCAGCCCCAGCATTTT

D gene: TRBD1
V gene: TRBV2
clone size: few
J gene: TRBJ1-5
CDR3 protein: CASTGTGGDQPQHF
CDR3 DNA: TGTGCCAGCACCGGGACAGGGGGCGATCAGCCCCAGCATTTT

D gene: TRBD2
V gene: TRBV11-3
clone size: large
J gene: TRBJ2-5
CDR3 protein: CASSLLAGGGETQYF
CDR3 DNA: TGTGCCAGCAGCCTACTAGCGGGGGGTGGAGAGACCCAGTACTTC

D gene: TRBD2
V gene: TRBV19
clone size: -
J gene: TRBJ2-5
CDR3 protein: CASSIGTTEETQYF
CDR3 DNA: TGTGCCAGTAGTATCGGGACTACTGAAGAGACCCAGTACTTC